One and the same sample provided the 24 T cell receptor beta chains below, sequenced in a study of cytomegalovirus exposure and HLA in healthy donors. This PCR relied on a set of 60 Vbeta primers and 13 Jbeta primers. Clones were sequenced by immunoSEQ multiplex PCR, and TCRdb holds only the in-frame ones, with some missing. The profile shows over 120,000 clones, around 70% of them singletons. The sequenced sample was PBMCs. The receptors were sampled from a woman aged 55-69 years in good health and CMV-seropositive.

This clone has a count of ten or more. This rearrangement joins TRBV5-1 to TRBJ1-1; 7 bases agree with TRBD1. With V trimmed by 8 bases and J by 5 bases, 3 bases remained unmatched. CDR3 length equals 11 residues. From germline, CDR1 is SGHRS and CDR2 YFSETQ. The CDR3 is CASTGETEAFF. The CDR3 DNA follows: TGCGCCAGTACAGGGGAAACTGAAGCTTTCTTT.

This clone came up a few times. The chain has TRBV5-6 and TRBJ1-4; a weak D match, TRBD1 (6 bases). Trimming took off 2 bases at V and 7 bases at J, with 12 bases between the two ends. Germline V gene data show CDR1 as SGHDT and CDR2 as YYEEEE. The length of the CDR3 is 14 residues. CDR3 DNA sequence: TGTGCCAGCAGCTTTCGGGGGGCTGTTGAAAAACTGTTTTTT. This sequence encodes CASSFRGAVEKLFF.

This sequence joins TRBV5-1 and TRBJ1-3; D is ambiguous. CDR3 length: 14 amino acids. Germline V lookup: CDR1 SGHRS, CDR2 YFSETQ. Deletions cut 0 bases from V and 0 bases from J, with 4 bases between. Here the CDR3 reads CASSLGDSGNTIYF. The CDR3 DNA follows: TGCGCCAGCAGCTTGGGCGACTCTGGAAACACCATATATTTT.

V is TRBV2 and J is TRBJ1-5; 9 bases agree with TRBD1. V was pared by 5 bases and J by 0 bases, with 2 bases of the junction left unmatched. This CDR3 is built from 15 residues. Germline V CDR1 and CDR2: SNHLY, FYNNEI. This chain's CDR3 is CASSPGQGSNQPQHF. CDR3 DNA: TGTGCCAGCAGTCCGGGACAGGGTAGCAATCAGCCCCAGCATTTT. Together with reference TRBV2 and TRBJ1-5, the CDR3 gives the full variable domain: EPEVTQTPSHQVTQMGQEVILRCVPISNHLYFYWYRQILGQKVEFLVSFYNNEISEKSEIFDDQFSVERPDGSNFTLKIRSTKLEDSAMYFCASSPGQGSNQPQHFGDGTRLSIL.

The chain links TRBV5-1 to TRBJ1-1; weak D call: TRBD1 (6 bases). V lost 5 bases and J 4 bases, leaving 15 bases between the germline ends. The CDR3 sequence is 14 residues long. CDR1 is SGHRS and CDR2 is YFSETQ in the germline V gene. The CDR3 DNA reads TGCGCCAGCAGACCACAGGGCGGGAGCACTGAAGCTTTCTTT. Residues: CASRPQGGSTEAFF.

CDR3 sequence (DNA): TGCGCCAGCAGCCAAGTTGGGGAGTCCTACAATGAGCAGTTCTTC. Translating it yields CASSQVGESYNEQFF. V usage is TRBV4-1 and J usage is TRBJ2-1, with D possibly matching TRBD2 (5 bases). The germline V and J ends were trimmed by 1 base and 1 base, with 8 bases remaining between them. This CDR3 region has 15 residues. Germline assignment: CDR1 MGHRA and CDR2 YSYEKL.

The rearrangement uses TRBV7-3 and TRBJ2-7; the match to TRBD2 covers 10 bases. Germline V CDR1 and CDR2: SGHTA, FQGTGA. The CDR3 runs to 16 residues. The trim removed 2 bases at V and 5 bases at J, leaving 9 bases unmatched. The DNA for the CDR3 is TGTGCCAGCAGCTTATCCCCCCTAGCGGGAGTCGACGAGCAGTACTTC. It specifies CASSLSPLAGVDEQYF.

V usage is TRBV25-1 and J usage is TRBJ2-7; 7 bases line up with TRBD2. The V gene end was trimmed by 5 bases and the J gene end by 2 bases; junction bases not matched to a gene: 12. The length of the CDR3 is 16 residues. Germline CDR1 is MGHDK and CDR2 is SYGVNS. As DNA, the CDR3 is TGTGCCAGCAGTTTTCTTTCCCTAGCGGAAACCTACGAGCAGTACTTC. This codes for CASSFLSLAETYEQYF.

The rearrangement uses TRBV10-1 and TRBJ2-3; the D gene is possibly TRBD2 (6 bases). V lost 3 bases to trimming and J lost 1 base, with 14 bases between them. CDR3 length: 16 amino acids. The germline V gene has CDR1 WNHNN and CDR2 SYGVQD (reference sequence). CDR3 loop: CASSDREVGGTDTQYF. Written as DNA, the CDR3 is TGCGCCAGCAGTGACAGGGAGGTTGGAGGCACAGATACGCAGTATTTT.

This rearrangement joins TRBV9 to TRBJ2-3, with D possibly TRBD2 on 6 matching bases. V was cut by 6 bases and J by 2 bases, with 16 bases left in between. From germline, CDR1 is SGDLS and CDR2 YYNGEE. The length of the CDR3 is 15 residues. This CDR3 reads CASNLGLFFTDTQYF. The CDR3 bases are TGTGCCAGCAACCTGGGACTTTTCTTCACAGATACGCAGTATTTT.

In its sample, this clone was seen once. As DNA, the CDR3 is TGCGCCAGCAGCTACTCGGGAGAAACCTCCTACGAGCAGTACTTC. Translating it yields CASSYSGETSYEQYF. The gene calls are TRBV5-1 and TRBJ2-7; perhaps TRBD2 as D (6 bases). This CDR3 contains 15 residues. Germline CDR1 is SGHRS and CDR2 is YFSETQ. Trimming took 3 bases from V and 0 from J, leaving 13 bases between them.

The gene calls are TRBV10-1 and TRBJ2-7; 8 bases line up with TRBD1. Losses at the gene ends were 0 bases for V and 4 bases for J; bases not matched to a gene: 11. Looked up from germline, CDR1 is WNHNN and CDR2 is SYGVQD (reference sequence). The CDR3 length is 17 residues. As DNA, the CDR3 is TGCGCCAGCAGTGAGTCGCGGACAGGGAGATTTCCTTACGAGCAGTACTTC. Amino acid sequence: CASSESRTGRFPYEQYF.

J is TRBJ1-3 and V is TRBV15; D gene uncertain. Deletions cut 2 bases from V and 6 bases from J, with 2 bases between. The CDR3 runs 11 residues. CDR1 is LNHNV, CDR2 YYDKDF, per germline (reference sequence). CDR3 DNA: TGTGCCACCAGCAGACTAAACACCATATATTTT. Amino acid sequence: CATSRLNTIYF.

The chain carries TRBV7-9 and TRBJ1-4; no clear D. The V end lost 4 bases, the J end lost 4 bases, and 7 bases lay between the germline ends. Germline V gene sequence: CDR1 SEHNR, CDR2 FQNEAQ (reference sequence). CDR3 length: 13 amino acids. The DNA for the CDR3 is TGTGCCAGCAGCTACAGTTATAATGAAAAACTGTTTTTT. The encoded protein is CASSYSYNEKLFF.

This clone was detected only a few times. This rearrangement joins TRBV7-9 to TRBJ2-1; TRBD2 matches 7 bases. This CDR3 is built from 16 residues. J gave up 4 bases and V 1 base, and 7 bases lay outside the gene matches. Germline assignment: CDR1 SEHNR and CDR2 FQNEAQ (reference sequence). CDR3 coding DNA: TGTGCCAGCAGCTTAGGGGAGGGGCGGGAGTACAATGAGCAGTTCTTC. This encodes CASSLGEGREYNEQFF.

V is TRBV7-8 and J is TRBJ2-3; 7 nucleotides agree with TRBD2. Germline loops: CDR1 SGHVS, CDR2 FQNEAQ. Trimming at V came to 3 bases and at J to 4 bases, leaving 7 bases not matched to a gene. This CDR3 has 15 amino acids. The CDR3 reads CASSFGGSGSDTQYF. CDR3 DNA sequence: TGTGCCAGCAGCTTTGGCGGGAGTGGGTCAGATACGCAGTATTTT.

The CDR3 loop reads CASSFSTHQETQYF. The CDR3 DNA follows: TGTGCCAGCAGTTTCTCCACTCACCAAGAGACCCAGTACTTC. The J gene is TRBJ2-5, the V gene TRBV28; D call uncertain. Trimming cost V 3 bases and J 0 bases, with 8 bases left between them. Germline V lookup: CDR1 MDHEN, CDR2 SYDVKM. The CDR3 sequence is 14 residues long. Full variable domain (remainder filled in from reference TRBV28 and TRBJ2-5): DVKVTQSSRYLVKRTGEKVFLECVQDMDHENMFWYRQDPGLGLRLIYFSYDVKMKEKGDIPEGYSVSREKKERFSLILESASTNQTSMYLCASSFSTHQETQYFGPGTRLLVL.

The V call is TRBV27, the J call TRBJ2-6; TRBD2 agrees at 7 bases. Trimming removed 2 bases from V and 1 base from J; junction bases left unmatched: 2. Germline CDR1 and CDR2: MNHEY and SMNVEV (reference sequence). This CDR3 is 16 amino acids long. This CDR3 reads CASSLQGGSGANVLTF. CDR3 in DNA: TGTGCCAGCAGTTTACAGGGAGGGTCTGGGGCCAACGTCCTGACTTTC. Supplemented by reference TRBV27 and TRBJ2-6, the full variable domain reads EAQVTQNPRYLITVTGKKLTVTCSQNMNHEYMSWYRQDPGLGLRQIYYSMNVEVTDKGDVPEGYKVSRKEKRNFPLILESPSPNQTSLYFCASSLQGGSGANVLTFGAGSRLTVL.

The chain links TRBV6-4 to TRBJ2-7; 10 bases are a match to TRBD1. V dropped 3 bases and J dropped 3; count of bases not matched to a gene: 5. Germline CDR1 and CDR2: MRHNA and SNTAGT. The CDR3 contains 15 residues. In nucleotides, the CDR3 is TGTGCCAGCAGTGAAGGAGGGACAGGGGTCTACGAGCAGTACTTC. This codes for CASSEGGTGVYEQYF.

V and J are TRBV30 and TRBJ1-5, with 7 bases identical to TRBD1. Per germline, CDR1 GTSNPN and CDR2 SVGIG (reference sequence). With 3 bases clipped from V and 2 bases from J, the junction kept 4 bases outside the gene matches. The CDR3 is 14 amino acids. The CDR3 is CAWSRGTGNQPQHF. The CDR3 DNA sequence: TGTGCCTGGAGCAGGGGGACAGGCAATCAGCCCCAGCATTTT.

The table lists this clone with a count of one. The chain joins TRBV5-1 to TRBJ2-5, with 7 bases matching TRBD2. CDR3 size: 15 residues. Germline V lookup: CDR1 SGHRS, CDR2 YFSETQ. Germline trimming cut 0 bases from V and 4 bases from J; bases unmatched to any gene: 6. The CDR3 DNA follows: TGCGCCAGCAGCTTGGCCGGACTAGTTGGAGAGACCCAGTACTTC. Protein: CASSLAGLVGETQYF. Complete variable domain (other parts from reference TRBV5-1 and TRBJ2-5): KAGVTQTPRYLIKTRGQQVTLSCSPISGHRSVSWYQQTPGQGLQFLFEYFSETQRNKGNFPGRFSGRQFSNSRSEMNVSTLELGDSALYLCASSLAGLVGETQYFGPGTRLLVL.

The V and J genes are TRBV15 and TRBJ1-2; 7 bases map to TRBD1. CDR1 is LNHNV and CDR2 is YYDKDF in the germline V gene (reference sequence). The CDR3 is 14 residues long. V shed 0 bases, J shed 10 bases, and the junction held 8 bases outside the gene matches. CDR3 loop: CATSRDPEGAVYTF. CDR3 coding DNA: TGTGCCACCAGCAGAGATCCGGAGGGGGCAGTCTACACCTTC.

The chain is built from TRBV6-1 and TRBJ1-5; D is unresolved. The CDR3 contains 15 residues. Trimming removed 3 bases at V and 2 bases at J, with 11 bases between. The germline gives CDR1 MNHNS, CDR2 SASEGT. This CDR3 is CASSDSGNGNQPQHF. CDR3 DNA: TGTGCCAGCAGTGATTCGGGAAACGGCAATCAGCCCCAGCATTTT.

This clone was counted only a few times. The rearrangement joins TRBV30 to TRBJ1-5; D possibly corresponds to TRBD1 (5 bases). This CDR3 region has 15 residues. V dropped 0 bases and J dropped 1 base, with 10 bases sitting between them. Germline V CDR1 and CDR2: GTSNPN, SVGIG (reference sequence). DNA of the CDR3: TGTGCCTGGAGTGTAGGGGCAGGGAGCAATCAGCCCCAGCATTTT. Translating it yields CAWSVGAGSNQPQHF. Complete variable domain (other parts from reference TRBV30 and TRBJ1-5): SQTIHQWPATLVQPVGSPLSLECTVEGTSNPNLYWYRQAAGRGLQLLFYSVGIGQISSEVPQNLSASRPQDRQFILSSKKLLLSDSGFYLCAWSVGAGSNQPQHFGDGTRLSIL.